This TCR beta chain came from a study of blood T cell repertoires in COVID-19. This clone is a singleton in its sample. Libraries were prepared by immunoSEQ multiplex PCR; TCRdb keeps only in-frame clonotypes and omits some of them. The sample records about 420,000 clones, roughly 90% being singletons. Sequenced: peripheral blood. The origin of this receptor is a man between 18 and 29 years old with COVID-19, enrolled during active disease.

This CDR3 is CASSPRTERYGYTF. CDR3 sequence (DNA): TGTGCCAGCAGCCCTCGGACAGAACGCTATGGCTACACCTTC. The genes are TRBV21-1 and TRBJ1-2; the table names TRBD1, a call not compared with the DNA. TRBV21-1 is a pseudogene locus. The CDR3 is 14 residues long.